The 17 T cell receptor beta chains below all came from one sample that was sequenced in a study of T cells after posttransplantation cyclophosphamide. Generated by immunoSEQ multiplex PCR, the TCRdb table keeps only in-frame clones and is missing some. The sample gives 17,000 or so clones, roughly nine tenths of which show up once; 0.45% to 0.65% is in the top ten. A marrow graft followed busulfan-fludarabine conditioning, with cyclophosphamide on days +3 and +4. Material: CD4+ T cells sorted from blood, obtained after allogeneic stem cell transplant with posttransplant cyclophosphamide. These receptors originate from a male patient aged 55 to 69 who received an allogeneic stem cell transplant from a related donor and was CMV-positive. These T cells may partly come from the graft donor.

The chain combines TRBV29-1 with TRBJ1-2; D uncertain. The CDR3 is 13 amino acids. Deletions cut 3 bases from V and 4 bases from J, with 12 bases between. From germline, CDR1 is SQVTM and CDR2 ANQGSEA. CDR3 bases: TGCAGCGTTGATTCTCCCGGAGGCTATGGCTACACCTTC. Translating it yields CSVDSPGGYGYTF.

The gene calls are TRBV7-9 and TRBJ2-5; a possible D gene is TRBD2 (5 bases). Trimming stripped 5 bases from V and 2 bases from J, with 21 bases between. The CDR3 runs 17 residues. Germline-derived CDR1 and CDR2 are SEHNR and FQNEAQ (reference sequence). The chain's CDR3 is CASSPPIPRTGQETQYF. The CDR3 region has the DNA TGTGCCAGCAGCCCCCCTATTCCCCGGACTGGTCAAGAGACCCAGTACTTC.

This sequence joins TRBV7-3 and TRBJ2-7, with TRBD2 matching 9 bases. Germline-derived CDR1 and CDR2 are SGHTA and FQGTGA. CDR3 length: 15 amino acids. J lost 2 bases, V lost 5 bases, and 7 bases had no gene match. The CDR3 DNA reads as TGTGCCAGCAGCCTTAGCGGGGGCCCCGCCTACGAGCAGTACTTC. Residues: CASSLSGGPAYEQYF.

This sequence joins TRBV11-2 and TRBJ1-2; 11 bases match TRBD1. The CDR3 is 14 amino acids. The V gene's germline CDR1 is SGHAT and CDR2 FQNNGV. V gave up 5 bases and J gave up 7 bases; unmatched junction bases: 6. The CDR3 nucleotides are TGTGCCAGCAGCCCTGGACAGGGGGCATTTGGCTACACCTTC. It specifies CASSPGQGAFGYTF.

As concerns this clone: One junction end does not reproduce the germline sequence, and a read error may be involved. Distinct nucleotide sequences in the sample also encode this CDR3. This chain links TRBV6-1 with TRBJ1-6; D is uncertain. This CDR3 contains 15 residues. The V gene's germline CDR1 is MNHNS and CDR2 SASEGT. The CDR3 is CASSTHSSYNSPLHF. CDR3 coding DNA: TGTGCCAGCAGTACCCATAGCTCCTATAATTCCCCCCTCCACTTT.

The genes are TRBV4-2 and TRBJ2-5; 10 bases align to TRBD2. CDR3 length: 17 amino acids. V was clipped by 4 bases and J by 0 bases; unmatched bases: 8. The V gene's germline CDR1 is LGHNA and CDR2 YNFKEQ. The CDR3 DNA reads TGTGCCAGCAGCCTCTCCCTCCTAGCGGGGGACCAAGAGACCCAGTACTTC. It codes for CASSLSLLAGDQETQYF.

CDR3 nucleotides: TGTGCCAGCAGCGTAGCCCCGACTAGCGGGGGGCAAGAGACCCAGTACTTC. Residues: CASSVAPTSGGQETQYF. V usage is TRBV9 and J usage is TRBJ2-5, with 13 nucleotides matching TRBD2. V lost 0 bases to trimming and J lost 2 bases; unmatched junction nucleotides: 4. The CDR3 has 17 amino acids. Germline CDR1 is SGDLS and CDR2 is YYNGEE.

The chain carries TRBV6-5 and TRBJ1-2; 8 positions agree with TRBD1. Germline CDR1 reads MNHEY; CDR2 reads SVGAGI. The CDR3 length is 15 residues. V was clipped by 4 bases and J by 2 bases; unmatched bases: 6. DNA for the CDR3: TGTGCCAGCAGTTCCCCGGGACAGGAGAACTATGGCTACACCTTC. It translates to CASSSPGQENYGYTF.

The sample holds one count of this clone. The CDR3 DNA reads as TGTGCCAGCAGGCTACACAGGGTCGAGCAGTACTTC. This codes for CASRLHRVEQYF. This rearrangement joins TRBV2 to TRBJ2-7; TRBD1 might be the D (6 bases). The CDR3 extends over 12 amino acids. CDR1 is SNHLY and CDR2 is FYNNEI in the germline V gene. Trimming pared 6 bases from V and 6 bases from J, leaving 12 bases between.

This chain connects TRBV28 to TRBJ2-7; D perhaps matches TRBD2 (6 bases). Trimming pared 8 bases from V and 6 bases from J, leaving 20 bases between. Germline CDR1 and CDR2: MDHEN and SYDVKM. This CDR3 spans 14 amino acids. CDR3 nucleotides: TGTGCCAGCGGCCCCCTTGGGCAGGGAGGCGAGCAGTACTTC. This sequence encodes CASGPLGQGGEQYF.

The gene calls are TRBV7-2 and TRBJ2-2; 10 bases line up with TRBD2. Germline loops: CDR1 SGHTA, CDR2 FQGNSA. The CDR3 is 15 residues long. V shed 5 bases and J 7 bases; nucleotides not matched to a gene: 7. The CDR3 loop reads CASSLSGGVSGELFF. The CDR3 coding sequence is TGTGCCAGCAGCCTAAGCGGGGGGGTAAGCGGGGAGCTGTTTTTT.

CDR3 nucleotide sequence: TGTGCCAGCAGTTACGGTGAGGGCACTGAAGCTTTCTTT. This sequence encodes CASSYGEGTEAFF. The chain carries TRBV6-5 and TRBJ1-1, with D unresolved. The CDR3 length is 13 residues. Germline CDR1 MNHEY, CDR2 SVGAGI. V was cut by 2 bases and J by 4 bases, with 8 bases left in between.

The CDR3 DNA sequence: TGCGCCAGCAGCTGGGGGACTAGCGGGGGCCTCACAGATACGCAGTATTTT. This encodes CASSWGTSGGLTDTQYF. This chain connects TRBV5-1 to TRBJ2-3, with 14 bases aligning to TRBD2. V lost 3 bases, J lost 2 bases, and 5 bases stayed unmatched. Germline V lookup: CDR1 SGHRS, CDR2 YFSETQ. The CDR3 contains 17 residues.

J is TRBJ2-7 and V is TRBV6-6, with D possibly being TRBD2 (5 bases). The CDR3 spans 13 residues. Looked up from germline, CDR1 is MNHNY and CDR2 is SVGAGI (reference sequence). V lost 2 bases to trimming and J lost 7 bases, with 12 bases between them. CDR3 sequence reads: CASSYGRVREQYF. In DNA form, the CDR3 reads TGTGCCAGCAGTTACGGGCGGGTACGGGAGCAGTACTTC.

The V gene is TRBV4-2, the J gene TRBJ1-1; D is unclear. Germline V CDR1 and CDR2: LGHNA, YNFKEQ. This CDR3 spans 15 amino acids. The V and J ends lost 0 bases and 3 bases respectively, with 11 bases between them. CDR3 residues: CASSQDWAPDTEAFF. CDR3 sequence (DNA): TGTGCCAGCAGCCAAGATTGGGCGCCCGACACTGAAGCTTTCTTT.

This chain links TRBV5-4 with TRBJ2-7, with a weak D call TRBD2 (6 bases). V was shortened by 2 bases and J by 3 bases, with 9 bases between the two germline ends. This CDR3 is 13 amino acids long. Germline V gene sequence: CDR1 SGHNT, CDR2 YYREEE (reference sequence). CDR3 loop: CASSLTGDYEQYF. The DNA of the CDR3 is TGTGCCAGCAGCTTAACGGGAGACTACGAGCAGTACTTC.

The V call is TRBV5-1, the J call TRBJ2-3; 15 nucleotides line up with TRBD2. Trimming removed 0 bases from V and 6 bases from J; junction bases left unmatched: 5. The CDR3 length is 17 residues. From germline, CDR1 is SGHRS and CDR2 YFSETQ. CDR3 region: CASSLVGLAGGRDTQYF. The CDR3 DNA is TGCGCCAGCAGCTTGGTCGGACTAGCGGGGGGGCGGGATACGCAGTATTTT.